Included here is one T cell receptor (beta chain) sequence, with context. Its matching antigen is unknown. As handled by the study authors: Owing to the provision of junction-only sequences devoid of quality scores by immunoSEQ, filtering differed. The data were produced by immunoSEQ multiplex PCR, yet TCRdb's version contains in-frame clones alone and is incomplete. V, J and clone size are those of that table, while D and trimming were read from the DNA. Found here are around 580,000 clones, roughly 98% of them singletons; the top ten hold around 0.3%. The CDR3 has 12 amino acids. The germline V gene has CDR1 MNHEY and CDR2 SVGAGI. V was clipped by 11 bases and J by 0 bases, with 11 bases between them. This sample is drawn from a study of shared clonotypes between healthy human individuals. Selected positively for CCR7 and CD45RO-negative, naive CD8 cells excluded terminally differentiated effector memory CD45RA+ cells. None of the donors, who were healthy HIV-negative adults, had recently had acute infections or vaccinations.

Study findings and constraints: Sequencing depth was expected to affect clonotype sharing among donors.

The receptor comes from a man under 40 in good health. J is TRBJ2-7 and V is TRBV6-5, with D possibly being TRBD1 (6 bases). What was sequenced was naive CD8+ T cells sorted from blood. The CDR3 sequence is CASRGGSYEQYF. The CDR3 bases are TGTGCCTCCAGGGGCGGCTCCTACGAGCAGTACTTC.